This entry lists 23 T cell receptor beta chains sequenced from one sample in a study of T cells in Graves' hyperthyroidism and ophthalmopathy. TCR beta CDR3 regions were amplified from RNA transcripts. The HTBI primer set was used in a first-round RT-PCR of the TCR CDR3. TCRdb processed the multiplex PCR reads anew with MiXCR; each CDR3 protein has one entry. Of roughly 500,000 distinct CDR3 sequences listed, about 16% are singletons. Source material: blood. Receptors originate from a woman in her thirties with Graves' ophthalmopathy.

This clonotype was seen repeatedly, ten times or more. The rearrangement joins TRBV27 to TRBJ2-3; D not certain. This CDR3 contains 14 residues. Trimming removed 6 bases from V and 0 bases from J, with 10 bases in between. Germline CDR1 MNHEY, CDR2 SMNVEV (reference sequence). The CDR3 here is CASSLVDSTDTQYF. DNA for the CDR3: TGTGCCAGCAGCCTAGTGGATAGCACAGATACGCAGTATTTT.

This clonotype was recorded many times. The chain is built from TRBV13 and TRBJ1-2; a weak D match, TRBD1 (6 bases). The ends were cut back, 3 bases at V and 2 bases at J, with 13 bases in the middle. Germline V gives CDR1 PRHDT, CDR2 FYEKMQ (reference sequence). This CDR3 spans 15 amino acids. CDR3 coding DNA: TGTGCCAGCAGCTTGGCGGGACACACAAACTATGGCTACACCTTC. This translates into CASSLAGHTNYGYTF. The full variable domain, with the rest looked up from reference TRBV13 and TRBJ1-2, is AAGVIQSPRHLIKEKRETATLKCYPIPRHDTVYWYQQGPGQDPQFLISFYEKMQSDKGSIPDRFSAQQFSDYHSELNMSSLELGDSALYFCASSLAGHTNYGYTFGSGTRLTVV.

This clonotype was observed at least ten times. The chain couples TRBV5-1 to TRBJ2-3; 7 bases line up with TRBD2. CDR1 is SGHRS and CDR2 is YFSETQ in the germline V gene. The V and J ends lost 8 bases and 3 bases, in that order; junction bases with no gene match: 12. The CDR3 sequence is 15 residues long. CDR3 nucleotide sequence: TGCGCCAGTACCATAGCGGGTCGGGCGACAGATACGCAGTATTTT. Residues: CASTIAGRATDTQYF.

A word on this clonotype: Given a much more abundant clone one base away, this may be a read error. The rearrangement links TRBV6-2 or TRBV6-3 to TRBJ1-4; D is undetermined. Germline V gene lookup returns CDR1 MNHEY and CDR2 SVGEGT. The CDR3 is 18 amino acids. CDR3 bases: TGTGCCAGCAGGAACTCCTTAGGACGGTCTGCAACTTATGAAAAACTGTTTTTT. It yields the protein CASRNSLGRSATYEKLFF.

In its sample, this clonotype was seen many times. The chain carries TRBV12-3 or TRBV12-4 and TRBJ1-1; perhaps TRBD1 as D (6 bases). The CDR3 is 14 amino acids. Deletions cut 4 bases from V and 6 bases from J, with 15 bases between. The CDR3 nucleotides are TGTGCCAGCAGTTCCCGACCCTGGACAGCTGAAGCTTTCTTT. Amino acids: CASSSRPWTAEAFF.

As for this clonotype: This sequence may be a read error, since a much larger clone differs from it by one base. This chain connects TRBV13 to TRBJ2-7, with D hard to call. Germline CDR1 reads PRHDT; CDR2 reads FYEKMQ (reference sequence). The CDR3 consists of 13 residues. CDR3 in amino acids: CASSSVISYEQCF. The CDR3 DNA sequence: TGTGCCAGCAGCTCGGTCATCTCCTACGAGCAGTGCTTC.

The chain is built from TRBV4-1 and TRBJ2-6; D is uncertain. The CDR3 has 16 amino acids. Trimming stripped 1 base from V and 0 bases from J, with 7 bases between. Germline V gene data show CDR1 as MGHRA and CDR2 as YSYEKL. CDR3 loop: CASSQGGHSGANVLTF. The CDR3 DNA follows: TGCGCCAGCAGCCAAGGCGGCCACTCTGGGGCCAACGTCCTGACTTTC.

Only a few counts were recorded for this clonotype. The chain links TRBV6-2 or TRBV6-3 to TRBJ1-2; no clear D gene. The CDR3 contains 12 residues. V gave up 5 bases and J gave up 9 bases, with 13 bases separating them. Germline loops: CDR1 MNHEY, CDR2 SVGEGT. The CDR3: CASSQGLYSYTF. As DNA, the CDR3 is TGTGCCAGCAGTCAAGGACTATATAGCTACACCTTC.

This clonotype was seen a few times. The V call is TRBV15, the J call TRBJ2-7; possibly TRBD2 for D (6 bases). Trimming stripped 0 bases from V and 6 bases from J, with 9 bases between. Germline V gives CDR1 LNHNV, CDR2 YYDKDF (reference sequence). CDR3 length: 13 residues. The CDR3 DNA reads TGTGCCACCAGCAGAGACGGACTAAGCGAGCAGTACTTC. It yields the protein CATSRDGLSEQYF. Full variable domain (outside the CDR3, taken from reference TRBV15 and TRBJ2-7): DAMVIQNPRYQVTQFGKPVTLSCSQTLNHNVMYWYQQKSSQAPKLLFHYYDKDFNNEADTPDNFQSRRPNTSFCFLDIRSPGLGDTAMYLCATSRDGLSEQYFGPGTRLTVT.

This clonotype came up many times. V usage is TRBV3-1 and J usage is TRBJ2-7; D is uncertain. Germline-derived CDR1 and CDR2 are LGHDT and YNNKEL (reference sequence). Trimming shortened V by 8 bases and J by 7 bases, and 18 bases separated the two germline ends. CDR3 size: 13 residues. Here the CDR3 reads CASGVGPRREQYF. The CDR3 coding sequence is TGTGCCAGCGGAGTAGGACCGAGGCGGGAGCAGTACTTC.

The V gene is TRBV20-1, the J gene TRBJ1-4; D unclear. Germline V gene sequence: CDR1 DFQATT, CDR2 SNEGSKA (reference sequence). V gave up 3 bases and J gave up 4 bases, with 3 bases separating them. The CDR3 runs to 11 residues. CDR3 DNA sequence: TGCAGTGCTAGCCATAATGAAAAACTGTTTTTT. This sequence encodes CSASHNEKLFF.

V and J are TRBV6-2 or TRBV6-3 and TRBJ1-2; D unresolved. There are 11 residues in the CDR3. The V end was cut by 5 bases, the J end by 6 bases, with 7 bases between. Looked up from germline, CDR1 is MNHEY and CDR2 is SVGEGT. The CDR3 loop is CASSVWDGYTF. In nucleotides, the CDR3 is TGTGCCAGCAGTGTTTGGGATGGCTACACCTTC.

Only a few counts were recorded for this clonotype. The chain carries TRBV9 and TRBJ1-5; TRBD1 matches 7 bases. The CDR3 sequence is 14 residues long. Germline V gene sequence: CDR1 SGDLS, CDR2 YYNGEE. V lost 3 bases and J lost 4; bases outside the gene matches: 4. This CDR3 reads CASSGGTVNQPQHF. CDR3 sequence (DNA): TGTGCCAGCAGCGGAGGGACAGTAAATCAGCCCCAGCATTTT.

The chain is built from TRBV6-1 and TRBJ2-7; D remains unclear. This CDR3 contains 15 residues. Per germline, CDR1 MNHNS and CDR2 SASEGT. V shed 8 bases and J shed 0 bases, with 17 bases lying between them. This CDR3 reads CASLNPGSSSYEQYF. CDR3 nucleotides: TGTGCCAGCTTAAACCCCGGGTCCAGCTCCTACGAGCAGTACTTC.

The V and J genes are TRBV5-1 and TRBJ2-7; maybe TRBD1 (6 bases). Germline CDR1 SGHRS, CDR2 YFSETQ. The CDR3 is 15 residues long. With 2 bases removed from V and 4 bases from J, the gap between germline ends came to 16 bases. CDR3 DNA sequence: TGCGCCAGCAGCTTAGGACCAGGGGCTTTATACGAGCAGTACTTC. This translates into CASSLGPGALYEQYF.

V and J are TRBV28 and TRBJ2-7; perhaps TRBD2 as D (5 bases). The CDR3 runs to 15 residues. Trimming took 3 bases from V and 5 from J, leaving 17 bases between them. Per germline, CDR1 MDHEN and CDR2 SYDVKM. CDR3 nucleotide sequence: TGTGCCAGCAGTTTTTTGAGCGGAGGTCTGGACGAGCAGTACTTC. It is translated as CASSFLSGGLDEQYF.

This clonotype was recorded at least ten times. The rearrangement uses TRBV11-1 and TRBJ2-7; 8 positions agree with TRBD2. Germline loops: CDR1 SGHAT, CDR2 FQDESV (reference sequence). J was trimmed by 4 bases and V by 5 bases; bases with no gene match: 7. The CDR3 spans 14 residues. For the CDR3, the DNA is TGTGCCAGCAGCGGTGGAGCGGGAGATTACGAGCAGTACTTC. It is translated as CASSGGAGDYEQYF.

J is TRBJ1-1 and V is TRBV14; 7 positions agree with TRBD1. CDR3 length equals 15 residues. Looked up from germline, CDR1 is SGHDN and CDR2 is FVKESK. V dropped 3 bases and J dropped 2; count of bases not matched to a gene: 6. CDR3 bases: TGTGCCAGCAGCCAGTGGGACAGTATCAACACTGAAGCTTTCTTT. Amino acids: CASSQWDSINTEAFF.

The DNA for the CDR3 is TGTGCCAGTAGTACCGTTCTGGATCCATCAACTAATGAAAAACTGTTTTTT. Its protein product is CASSTVLDPSTNEKLFF. V and J are TRBV19 and TRBJ1-4, with D uncertain. Germline CDR1 is LNHDA and CDR2 is SQIVND (reference sequence). The CDR3 contains 17 residues. Trimming removed 4 bases at V and 0 bases at J, with 15 bases between.

Many counts were recorded for this clonotype. This chain uses TRBV28 with TRBJ2-7; 7 bases map to TRBD2. CDR1 and CDR2 (germline): MDHEN, SYDVKM. CDR3 size: 16 residues. V dropped 8 bases and J dropped 4; count of bases not matched to a gene: 17. The CDR3 bases are TGTGCCAGCCGGGGAGTCGTACAGACTAGCAGTTACGAGCAGTACTTC. Protein product: CASRGVVQTSSYEQYF.

As to this clonotype: No conserved phenylalanine or tryptophan is present at the end of the CDR3, so a read error is the likely explanation. The CDR3 nucleotides read TGTGCCATAGAGACAGGGACGAACACTGAAGCTTTCTCT. Translated: CAIETGTNTEAFS. This chain joins TRBV28 and TRBJ1-1, with TRBD1 matching over 7 bases. The V gene end was trimmed by 10 bases and the J gene end by 1 base; junction bases not matched to a gene: 6. Germline CDR1 reads MDHEN; CDR2 reads SYDVKM. The length of the CDR3 is 13 residues.

Only a few counts were recorded for this clonotype. The V call is TRBV4-1, the J call TRBJ2-7, with D perhaps matching TRBD1 or TRBD2 (6 bases each). Germline V gene data show CDR1 as MGHRA and CDR2 as YSYEKL. The CDR3 has 17 residues. V lost 0 bases and J lost 4, with 19 bases in between. The CDR3 coding sequence is TGCGCCAGCAGCCAAGATTTCAAGGGGGAGGTCGATTACGAGCAGTACTTC. It translates to CASSQDFKGEVDYEQYF.

This clonotype was recorded at least ten times. The chain employs TRBV30 and TRBJ2-3; TRBD2 agrees at 8 bases. Germline V lookup: CDR1 GTSNPN, CDR2 SVGIG (reference sequence). The CDR3 runs to 15 residues. Trimming cost V 1 base and J 5 bases; bases outside gene matches: 8. In DNA, the CDR3 is TGTGCCTGGAGTGAAGGAGCGGGAGTACTAGATACGCAGTATTTT. Translated, it gives CAWSEGAGVLDTQYF.